This record looks at one T cell receptor (beta chain) sequence and its context. Its target is not known. The data are from a study of shared clonotypes between healthy human individuals. Study-level points and caveats: Despite large depth, sorted-subset datasets appeared incompletely sequenced. Memory subsets had estimated richness that was generally smaller than that of naive subsets. Only a few donors were included, so the genetic and exposure-history diversity represented was limited.

Germline V gene lookup returns CDR1 SGHRS and CDR2 YFSETQ. The CDR3 length is 15 residues. With V trimmed by 0 bases and J by 8 bases, 4 bases remained unmatched. CD8 cells regarded as naive lacked CD45RO, were positively chosen for CCR7, and omitted terminally differentiated effector memory CD45RA+ cells. The deep-level immunoSEQ assay was used. Measured with immunoSEQ multiplex PCR; TCRdb has only the in-frame clones, and not every one. The table lists around 2,000,000 clones, just under 95% of them singletons. The specimen was naive CD8+ T cells sorted from blood. The J gene is TRBJ1-6, the V gene TRBV5-1, with 8 bases that match TRBD1. The sequence was obtained from a man in his late teens or twenties in good health. The CDR3 here is CASSLAGQGYSPLHF. CDR3 bases: TGCGCCAGCAGCTTGGCTGGACAGGGCTATTCACCCCTCCACTTT.